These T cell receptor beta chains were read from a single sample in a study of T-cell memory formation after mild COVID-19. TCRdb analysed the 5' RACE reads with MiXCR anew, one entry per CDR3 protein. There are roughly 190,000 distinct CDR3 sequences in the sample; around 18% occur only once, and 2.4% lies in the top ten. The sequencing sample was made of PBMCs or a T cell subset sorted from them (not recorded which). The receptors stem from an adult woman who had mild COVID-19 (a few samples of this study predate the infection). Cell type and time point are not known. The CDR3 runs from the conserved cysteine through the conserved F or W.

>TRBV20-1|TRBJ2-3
CSAPRREVHTDTQYF
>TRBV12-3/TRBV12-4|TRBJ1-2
CASTIGDRNYGYTF
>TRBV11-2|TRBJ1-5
CASSKDRYQPQHF
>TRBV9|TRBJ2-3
CASSVAPRTDTQYF
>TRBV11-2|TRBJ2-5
CASSLLGSQVGETQYF
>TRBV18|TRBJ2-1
CASSPFRREGAHNEQFF
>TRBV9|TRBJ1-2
CASSVVPGQGYGYTF
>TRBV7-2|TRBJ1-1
CASSPQGSSGTEAFF
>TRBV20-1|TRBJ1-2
CSAGQGAANYGYTF
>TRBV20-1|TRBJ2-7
CSASREFGEQYF
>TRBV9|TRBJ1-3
CASSQLGSSQGNTIYF
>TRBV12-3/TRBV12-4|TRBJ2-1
CASSPPLRVGNEQFF
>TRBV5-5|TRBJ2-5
CASSFTGQETQYF
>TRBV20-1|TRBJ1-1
CSAPGQGEAFF
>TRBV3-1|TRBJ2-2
CASSQGLTNTGELFF